The present T cell receptor (beta chain) was sequenced within a study of shared clonotypes between healthy human individuals. Study-wide context: Per donor, CD8 memory used one plate, CD8 naive used two, CD4 memory used three and CD4 naive used three. Study-wide points: Non-shared clonotypes had lower generation probabilities than clonotypes shared by all four sorted-subset donors.

At least ten counts were recorded for this clone. The antigen is undetermined. Trimming cost V 6 bases and J 4 bases, with 13 bases left between them. The germline gives CDR1 MDHEN, CDR2 SYDVKM. This CDR3 is built from 14 residues. Researchers ran the assay at a deep level. In replicate PCRs of sorted subsets, roughly 210 ng DNA, approximately 30,000 T cell genomes, was used. Libraries were prepared by immunoSEQ multiplex PCR; TCRdb keeps only in-frame clonotypes and omits some of them. The data show over a million clones, 75% to 80% seen once. This receptor was taken from a man younger than 30 in good health. Some clones in this sample may be carry-over from other donors' samples. This chain uses TRBV28 with TRBJ1-5, with D possibly TRBD1 on 5 matching bases. Sequencing was done on a sample of memory CD4+ T cells from PBMCs. The subset denotes: CD45RA-negative fraction. The CDR3 reads CASSPGQRNQPQHF. In DNA, the CDR3 is TGTGCCAGCAGCCCAGGACAAAGGAATCAGCCCCAGCATTTT.